The 28 T cell receptor beta chains below come from one sample, sequenced in a study of metastatic and nonmetastatic thyroid tumors (dated by TCRdb to 2019 to 2021). Library preparation was by PCR. The listed sequencing device is Illumina HiSeq 4000. Through fastp at Q25 and MiXCR, TCRdb rebuilt clones from the public reads, retaining in-frame beta chains. A total of 15,000 to 20,000 clones appear in this sample, less than 40% of them only once. Of the sample, more than 15% is held by the ten largest clones. Before undergoing thyroid surgery, none of the patients had been given any kind of treatment. The source material was tumor tissue. The receptors come from a female donor with papillary thyroid cancer or a benign thyroid nodule (not recorded which). Some clones in this sample may be carry-over from other donors' samples.

This clone was seen at least ten times. A read error may account for a junction end that differs from germline. This chain connects TRBV4-2 to TRBJ2-4; the match to TRBD2 covers 12 bases. CDR1 LGHNA and CDR2 YNFKEQ come from the germline V gene. This CDR3 has 16 residues. CDR3 sequence: CASSPPSGRGQNVQYF. The CDR3 DNA sequence: TGTGCCAGCTCCCCCCCTAGCGGGAGGGGTCAAAACGTTCAGTACTTC.

This clone was counted only a few times. The chain combines TRBV12-3 or TRBV12-4 with TRBJ2-1; 9 bases fit TRBD1. V shed 8 bases and J 2 bases; nucleotides not matched to a gene: 10. This CDR3 has 16 residues. CDR3 region: CASGTRTGETYNEQFF. The CDR3 nucleotides read TGTGCCAGCGGAACAAGGACAGGGGAAACCTACAATGAGCAGTTCTTC.

This clone was found a few times. The rearrangement uses TRBV12-3 or TRBV12-4 and TRBJ2-7; no reliable D call. This CDR3 has 12 amino acids. Trimming took 6 bases from V and 6 from J, leaving 12 bases between them. CDR3 in amino acids: CASSPARCEQYF. The CDR3 DNA follows: TGTGCCAGCAGCCCCGCTAGATGCGAGCAGTACTTC.

The V call is TRBV11-2, the J call TRBJ2-1; 10 bases fit TRBD2. Germline loops: CDR1 SGHAT, CDR2 FQNNGV. This CDR3 contains 17 residues. The J segment lost 7 bases and the V segment lost 0 bases, leaving 9 bases of the junction unmatched. CDR3: CASSLDLSSGRGNEQFF. CDR3 nucleotide sequence: TGTGCCAGCAGCTTAGATCTCTCTAGCGGGAGAGGAAATGAGCAGTTCTTC.

The J gene is TRBJ1-5, the V gene TRBV6-1; D remains ambiguous. Trimming removed 1 base from V and 9 bases from J, with 10 bases in between. Germline values: CDR1 MNHNS, CDR2 SASEGT. The CDR3 runs to 13 residues. In DNA form, the CDR3 reads TGTGCCAGCAGTGAAGTGGGCCCAAGGCCCCAGCATTTT. Translation: CASSEVGPRPQHF.

Worth noting for this clone: It is likely a read error, because the conserved phenylalanine at the end of the CDR3 is missing. The chain links TRBV7-8 to TRBJ2-7; weak D call: TRBD1 (6 bases). The CDR3 is made up of 13 amino acids. V gave up 6 bases and J gave up 3 bases, with 12 bases separating them. The V gene's germline CDR1 is SGHVS and CDR2 FQNEAQ. CDR3 DNA sequence: TGTGCCAGCAGTTCGGACAGAAACTACGAGCAGTACATC. Translated: CASSSDRNYEQYI.

This clone has a handful of counts. Relative to the germline gene, one junction end is altered; a read error may explain this. The gene calls are TRBV6-1 and TRBJ2-7, with TRBD2 matching over 9 bases. Germline values: CDR1 MNHNS, CDR2 SASEGT. This CDR3 spans 18 amino acids. CDR3 nucleotide sequence: TGTGCCAGCATTGAAATGAATTATCGGACTAGCGACTCCTACGAGCAGTACTTC. It is translated as CASIEMNYRTSDSYEQYF.

The chain is built from TRBV4-2 and TRBJ1-5; D may be TRBD1 (5 bases). The germline V gene encodes CDR1 LGHNA and CDR2 YNFKEQ. There are 13 residues in the CDR3. Trimming took off 1 base at V and 6 bases at J, with 7 bases between the two ends. The CDR3 here is CASSQVGVQPQHF. In DNA, the CDR3 is TGTGCCAGCAGCCAAGTAGGGGTTCAGCCCCAGCATTTT.

This clone qualifies as medium-sized (0.01 to 0.1%). The chain links TRBV5-1 to TRBJ2-1; D possibly uses TRBD1 or TRBD2 (5 bases each). The CDR3 consists of 15 residues. CDR1 is SGHRS and CDR2 is YFSETQ in the germline V gene. Trimming took 0 bases from V and 5 from J, leaving 12 bases between them. The CDR3 DNA reads TGCGCCAGCAGCTTGGTGGGACGGAACAACAATGAGCAGTTCTTC. Encoded protein: CASSLVGRNNNEQFF.

Note on this clone: Other DNA sequences of this sample code for an identical CDR3. This CDR3 reads CSASRRQDTQYF. The DNA for the CDR3 is TGCAGTGCCAGTCGCCGTCAAGATACGCAGTATTTT. The chain combines TRBV20-1 with TRBJ2-3; D not resolved. This CDR3 has 12 amino acids. V was clipped by 6 bases and J by 5 bases, with 12 bases between them. Looked up from germline, CDR1 is DFQATT and CDR2 is SNEGSKA (reference sequence).

The chain is built from TRBV5-1 and TRBJ2-2; 9 bases are a match to TRBD1. The CDR3 is 15 residues long. CDR1 and CDR2 (germline): SGHRS, YFSETQ. V trimming: 0 bases; J trimming: 4 bases; junction bases outside the gene matches: 1. The chain's CDR3 is CASSLGQGVTGELFF. The CDR3 DNA follows: TGCGCCAGCAGCTTGGGACAGGGGGTCACCGGGGAGCTGTTTTTT.

This clone was observed a handful of times. This chain links TRBV6-1 with TRBJ1-6; tentative D call: TRBD1 (5 bases). Per the germline V gene, CDR1 is MNHNS and CDR2 is SASEGT. The CDR3 runs 17 residues. The V gene lost 6 bases and the J gene lost 0 bases, with 15 bases spanning the gap. CDR3 loop: CASSLGRRYSYNSPLHF. The CDR3 nucleotides read TGTGCCAGCAGCCTGGGACGGAGATACTCCTATAATTCACCCCTCCACTTT.

The chain uses TRBV3-1 and TRBJ2-1; D not resolved. Looked up from germline, CDR1 is LGHDT and CDR2 is YNNKEL (reference sequence). The CDR3 length is 12 residues. Trimming removed 1 base at V and 6 bases at J, with 4 bases between. CDR3 nucleotide sequence: TGTGCCAGCAGCCAAGGGGGCAATGAGCAGTTCTTC. Translated: CASSQGGNEQFF.

This clone was recorded at least ten times. The rearrangement links TRBV2 to TRBJ1-1, with a tentative D call TRBD1 (5 bases). With 1 base removed from V and 0 bases from J, the gap between germline ends came to 12 bases. The length of the CDR3 is 16 residues. Germline V gene lookup returns CDR1 SNHLY and CDR2 FYNNEI. CDR3 loop: CASSEEGRFMNTEAFF. The CDR3 nucleotides read TGTGCCAGCAGTGAAGAGGGGAGGTTTATGAACACTGAAGCTTTCTTT.

This clone was counted between two and nine times. The conserved phenylalanine or tryptophan is not found at the CDR3 terminus, so this likely reflects a read error. V usage is TRBV10-3 and J usage is TRBJ2-7; 10 nucleotides agree with TRBD2. CDR3 size: 14 residues. CDR1 ENHRY and CDR2 SYGVKD come from the germline V gene. The chain's CDR3 is CAISGLAAAYEQYL. The CDR3 nucleotides are TGCGCCATCAGTGGACTAGCGGCCGCCTACGAGCAGTACCTC.

The V call is TRBV20-1, the J call TRBJ2-1; D possibly corresponds to TRBD2 (5 bases). CDR1 and CDR2 (germline): DFQATT, SNEGSKA (reference sequence). The CDR3 sequence is 14 residues long. V was shortened by 5 bases and J by 0 bases, with 11 bases between the two germline ends. In nucleotides, the CDR3 is TGCAGTGCTGGCCGGACTCGCTCCTACAATGAGCAGTTCTTC. Protein: CSAGRTRSYNEQFF.

V is TRBV9 and J is TRBJ2-3; 7 positions match TRBD2. Germline trimming cut 2 bases from V and 6 bases from J; bases unmatched to any gene: 12. Germline V lookup: CDR1 SGDLS, CDR2 YYNGEE. The CDR3 runs to 16 residues. Written as DNA, the CDR3 is TGTGCCAGCAGCGTGTGGGTTCGCGGGAGTACGGATACGCAGTATTTT. This gives the protein CASSVWVRGSTDTQYF.

By its share, this clone is medium-sized. This chain uses TRBV28 with TRBJ2-7, with 16 bases aligning to TRBD2. Germline CDR1 and CDR2: MDHEN and SYDVKM. V shed 4 bases and J 5 bases; nucleotides not matched to a gene: 5. The CDR3 length is 16 residues. The CDR3 reads CASSSGLAGGDDEQYF. The CDR3 nucleotides read TGTGCCAGCAGTTCGGGACTAGCGGGAGGGGATGACGAGCAGTACTTC.

CDR3 amino acids: CSLAGSSYEQYF. For the CDR3, the DNA is TGCAGTCTAGCGGGCAGCTCCTACGAGCAGTACTTC. The V gene is TRBV20-1, the J gene TRBJ2-7; 8 bases agree with TRBD2. The V gene end was trimmed by 8 bases and the J gene end by 0 bases; junction bases not matched to a gene: 3. Germline CDR1 DFQATT, CDR2 SNEGSKA (reference sequence). The CDR3 has 12 amino acids.

This rearrangement joins TRBV12-3 or TRBV12-4 to TRBJ2-7; unclear D gene. The CDR3 runs to 11 residues. V was pared by 4 bases and J by 9 bases, with 10 bases between. Written as DNA, the CDR3 is TGTGCCAGCAGTTCACACCAGCGGCAGTACTTC. Its protein is CASSSHQRQYF.

Points on this clone: A junction boundary mismatches the germline segment, possibly from a read error. The chain joins TRBV19 to TRBJ2-3, with D possibly being TRBD1 (5 bases). The CDR3 length is 15 residues. The germline CDR1 and CDR2 sequences are LNHDA and SQIVND (reference sequence). CDR3 residues: CSSSFGQLGTDTQYF. The CDR3 nucleotides are TGTTCCAGTAGTTTCGGACAATTGGGCACAGATACGCAGTATTTT.

A few counts support this clone. V is TRBV10-2 and J is TRBJ1-2; TRBD1 aligns across 8 bases. V trimming: 3 bases; J trimming: 7 bases; junction bases outside the gene matches: 7. This CDR3 region has 14 residues. The germline V gene has CDR1 WSHSY and CDR2 SAAADI. In DNA form, the CDR3 reads TGCGCCAGCAGTGAACGGACAGGGAGGGGTGGCTACACCTTC. Amino acids: CASSERTGRGGYTF.

This clone has at least ten counts. V gene TRBV20-1 combines with J gene TRBJ2-3; 7 nucleotides match TRBD2. Germline V gene sequence: CDR1 DFQATT, CDR2 SNEGSKA (reference sequence). The CDR3 runs 17 residues. V lost 3 bases, J lost 1 base, and 13 bases stayed unmatched. The CDR3 sequence: CSARGLGREQGTDTQYF. The CDR3, as DNA: TGCAGTGCTAGGGGATTGGGGCGGGAGCAGGGCACAGATACGCAGTATTTT.

This clone was seen more than once but under ten times. V and J are TRBV6-1 and TRBJ1-6; the D gene is possibly TRBD1 (5 bases). Trimming cost V 6 bases and J 9 bases, with 12 bases left between them. This CDR3 has 13 amino acids. Germline V gene data show CDR1 as MNHNS and CDR2 as SASEGT. The DNA of the CDR3 is TGTGCCAGCAGAACGAAGGGGTTTTCACCCCTCCACTTT. Translated, it gives CASRTKGFSPLHF.

The rearrangement uses TRBV11-2 and TRBJ1-2; 8 nucleotides match TRBD1. The CDR3 sequence is 17 residues long. V gave up 3 bases and J gave up 0 bases; unmatched junction bases: 9. Germline-derived CDR1 and CDR2 are SGHAT and FQNNGV. The CDR3 DNA reads as TGTGCCAGCAGCTTCGGAGCAAGGACAGGGACTAACTATGGCTACACCTTC. Translation gives CASSFGARTGTNYGYTF.

This chain connects TRBV7-8 to TRBJ2-1; D remains ambiguous. V lost 5 bases, J lost 10 bases, and 12 bases lay in between. This CDR3 contains 12 residues. Germline CDR1 SGHVS, CDR2 FQNEAQ. CDR3 bases: TGTGCCAGCAGCCTAGGAGTCTGCGAGCAGTTCTTC. This encodes CASSLGVCEQFF.

Worth noting for this clone: An end of the junction does not agree with germline; a read error may underlie this. The chain uses TRBV18 and TRBJ1-2; 9 nucleotides line up with TRBD1. The CDR3 has 15 residues. Germline loops: CDR1 KGHSH, CDR2 LQKENI. CDR3 sequence reads: CASSPNLGTGNGFTF. CDR3 coding DNA: TGTGCCAGCTCACCTAACTTAGGGACAGGGAACGGCTTCACCTTC. The full variable domain, its missing parts supplied by reference TRBV18 and TRBJ1-2, is NAGVMQNPRHLVRRRGQEARLRCSPMKGHSHVYWYRQLPEEGLKFMVYLQKENIIDESGMPKERFSAEFPKEGPSILRIQQVVRGDSAAYFCASSPNLGTGNGFTFGSGTRLTVV.

This clone was recorded at least ten times. The chain joins TRBV3-1 to TRBJ2-5; D gene uncertain. V was cut by 1 base and J by 4 bases, with 16 bases left in between. Germline V gives CDR1 LGHDT, CDR2 YNNKEL (reference sequence). The CDR3 sequence is 16 residues long. Here the CDR3 DNA reads TGTGCCAGCAGCCAAGGTGACAACGAGGCTCCAGAGACCCAGTACTTC. This codes for CASSQGDNEAPETQYF.